The 21 T cell receptor beta chains listed next were all sequenced from one sample in a study of Tregs in tolerant kidney transplant recipients. Only in-frame clones appear in the TCRdb table, and some are missing; sequencing was by immunoSEQ multiplex PCR. The sample lists roughly 70,000 clones; around 83% were seen once. The sample was CD4+ T cells from blood. The receptor set was obtained from a human donor in good health.

This clone has just a few counts. The genes are TRBV9 and TRBJ1-3; no clear D gene. Trimming took 4 bases from V and 7 from J, leaving 9 bases between them. CDR1 and CDR2 from the germline V gene are SGDLS and YYNGEE. CDR3 length equals 12 residues. Here the CDR3 reads CASSYGGNTIYF. The DNA for the CDR3 is TGTGCCAGCAGCTACGGCGGGAACACCATATATTTT.

Here the CDR3 reads CASSPMNRNTIYF. CDR3 coding DNA: TGTGCCAGCAGCCCCATGAATAGAAACACCATATATTTT. This rearrangement joins TRBV11-2 to TRBJ1-3; the D is unclear. Trimming cost V 5 bases and J 5 bases, with 10 bases left between them. The CDR3 length is 13 residues. Looked up from germline, CDR1 is SGHAT and CDR2 is FQNNGV.

The chain combines TRBV6-5 with TRBJ1-6, with 9 bases lining up with TRBD1. The germline V gene encodes CDR1 MNHEY and CDR2 SVGAGI. V shed 0 bases and J 9 bases; nucleotides not matched to a gene: 3. The CDR3 consists of 15 residues. DNA of the CDR3: TGTGCCAGCAGTTACTCGGGACAGGGACTTTCACCCCTCCACTTT. Translating gives CASSYSGQGLSPLHF.

This chain uses TRBV9 with TRBJ2-3, with TRBD1 matching over 12 bases. The CDR3 consists of 15 residues. Germline V gene lookup returns CDR1 SGDLS and CDR2 YYNGEE. V lost 4 bases and J lost 4; bases outside the gene matches: 4. CDR3 sequence (DNA): TGTGCCAGCAGCCTGAGGGACAGGGGGCCAGATACGCAGTATTTT. Translating gives CASSLRDRGPDTQYF. The entire variable domain, with the rest obtained from reference TRBV9 and TRBJ2-3, is as follows: DSGVTQTPKHLITATGQRVTLRCSPRSGDLSVYWYQQSLDQGLQFLIQYYNGEERAKGNILERFSAQQFPDLHSELNLSSLELGDSALYFCASSLRDRGPDTQYFGPGTRLTVL.

The chain uses TRBV4-1 and TRBJ1-1; D gene ambiguous. With 3 bases removed from V and 0 bases from J, the gap between germline ends came to 14 bases. CDR1 is MGHRA and CDR2 is YSYEKL in the germline V gene. The length of the CDR3 is 16 residues. CDR3 bases: TGCGCCAGCAGCCATCCCTTATCCAGGATGAACACTGAAGCTTTCTTT. Its protein product is CASSHPLSRMNTEAFF.

The V and J genes are TRBV6-6 and TRBJ2-7; D possibly corresponds to TRBD1 (5 bases). V shed 2 bases and J shed 4 bases, with 9 bases lying between them. This CDR3 has 13 residues. Germline CDR1 MNHNY, CDR2 SVGAGI (reference sequence). The CDR3 spells CASSYLSGYEQYF. In nucleotides, the CDR3 is TGTGCCAGCAGTTACCTTTCAGGGTACGAGCAGTACTTC.

The gene calls are TRBV2 and TRBJ2-2; D is unresolved. Between the trimmed V and J ends, which lost 8 bases and 6 bases, there was a span of 13 bases. Germline values: CDR1 SNHLY, CDR2 FYNNEI. The CDR3 has 13 amino acids. The DNA for the CDR3 is TGTGCCAGCGGACGGTTCGAAGCCGGGGAGCTGTTTTTT. Its translation: CASGRFEAGELFF.

This clone showed up just once. The chain uses TRBV9 and TRBJ2-6; no firm D call. Trimming cost V 0 bases and J 3 bases, with 7 bases left between them. CDR3 length equals 15 residues. CDR1 and CDR2 from the germline V gene are SGDLS and YYNGEE. In nucleotides, the CDR3 is TGTGCCAGCAGCGTAGGAGTTAGTGGGGCCAACGTCCTGACTTTC. This sequence encodes CASSVGVSGANVLTF.

V is TRBV4-3 and J is TRBJ2-5; 14 nucleotides match TRBD2. The germline CDR1 and CDR2 sequences are LGHNA and YSLEER. Trimming removed 2 bases from V and 5 bases from J; junction bases left unmatched: 1. The CDR3 totals 15 residues. The CDR3 coding sequence is TGCGCCAGCAGCCAAAGACTAGCGGGGGGGGAGACCCAGTACTTC. Amino acids: CASSQRLAGGETQYF.

The CDR3 region is CASSTRTGDLTDTQYF. The CDR3 DNA is TGTGCCAGTAGTACAAGGACAGGGGACCTCACAGATACGCAGTATTTT. The chain is built from TRBV19 and TRBJ2-3; 9 bases fit TRBD1. The germline gives CDR1 LNHDA, CDR2 SQIVND (reference sequence). The CDR3 is made up of 16 amino acids. Losses at the gene ends were 4 bases for V and 2 bases for J; bases not matched to a gene: 7.

This chain joins TRBV6-1 and TRBJ2-1, with TRBD2 matching over 9 bases. Germline values: CDR1 MNHNS, CDR2 SASEGT. This CDR3 contains 17 residues. V lost 3 bases to trimming and J lost 5 bases; unmatched junction nucleotides: 11. The CDR3 protein is CASSDHRRLAENNEQFF. In DNA, the CDR3 is TGTGCCAGCAGTGATCACCGGAGACTAGCGGAGAACAATGAGCAGTTCTTC.

The chain combines TRBV7-8 with TRBJ2-7; 9 bases line up with TRBD2. Germline V gene lookup returns CDR1 SGHVS and CDR2 FQNEAQ. J was trimmed by 2 bases and V by 5 bases; bases with no gene match: 7. This CDR3 comprises 15 residues. The CDR3 DNA reads TGTGCCAGCAGCCCCGCGCTAGCGGGAACCTACGAGCAGTACTTC. Its protein product is CASSPALAGTYEQYF.

The gene calls are TRBV10-3 and TRBJ2-3, with D possibly being TRBD1 or TRBD2 (6 bases each). Germline lookup yields CDR1 ENHRY and CDR2 SYGVKD. The CDR3 has 15 amino acids. Trimming removed 10 bases from V and 4 bases from J, with 21 bases in between. CDR3 loop: CATLRSGGGADTQYF. The CDR3 nucleotides are TGTGCCACCCTAAGGAGTGGGGGCGGGGCAGATACGCAGTATTTT.

The chain joins TRBV7-2 to TRBJ2-7, with D perhaps TRBD1 (5 bases). Trimming removed 1 base at V and 2 bases at J, with 12 bases between. CDR1 SGHTA and CDR2 FQGNSA come from the germline V gene. The CDR3 consists of 15 residues. CDR3 sequence: CASSLDRGQTYEQYF. DNA for the CDR3: TGTGCCAGCAGCTTAGATAGGGGTCAAACCTACGAGCAGTACTTC.

This clone was detected a few times. The V call is TRBV10-3, the J call TRBJ2-3; either TRBD1 or TRBD2 may supply D (5 bases each). Germline lookup yields CDR1 ENHRY and CDR2 SYGVKD. CDR3 length equals 13 residues. The V and J ends lost 8 bases and 2 bases respectively, with 11 bases between them. CDR3 amino acids: CAILGENTDTQYF. CDR3 sequence (DNA): TGTGCCATCCTAGGGGAGAACACAGATACGCAGTATTTT.

This clone was seen more than once but under ten times. This chain uses TRBV4-1 with TRBJ1-2; 7 bases are a match to TRBD1. This CDR3 region has 16 residues. With 2 bases clipped from V and 8 bases from J, the junction kept 14 bases outside the gene matches. From germline, CDR1 is MGHRA and CDR2 YSYEKL. CDR3 amino acids: CASSQPRDRLTGGYTF. The CDR3 DNA reads TGCGCCAGCAGCCAACCTCGGGACAGACTCACGGGGGGCTACACCTTC.

The J gene is TRBJ2-1, the V gene TRBV11-2; possibly TRBD1 for D (6 bases). The germline V and J ends were trimmed by 2 bases and 3 bases, with 8 bases remaining between them. This CDR3 region has 14 residues. Looked up from germline, CDR1 is SGHAT and CDR2 is FQNNGV. CDR3 coding DNA: TGTGCCAGCAGCTTACTACAGGGCTACAATGAGCAGTTCTTC. Residues: CASSLLQGYNEQFF.

The V call is TRBV11-2, the J call TRBJ2-6; D is ambiguous. The CDR3 is 13 residues long. The V end was cut by 6 bases, the J end by 4 bases, with 7 bases between. Per the germline V gene, CDR1 is SGHAT and CDR2 is FQNNGV. CDR3 DNA sequence: TGTGCCAGCAGAATGTCCGGGGCCAACGTCCTGACTTTC. Translation gives CASRMSGANVLTF.

This chain joins TRBV28 and TRBJ1-4, with D possibly matching TRBD1 (6 bases). Trimming took 5 bases from V and 6 from J, leaving 13 bases between them. The CDR3 is 14 amino acids. Germline V gene data show CDR1 as MDHEN and CDR2 as SYDVKM. The CDR3 here is CASSLSGAHEKLFF. In DNA form, the CDR3 reads TGTGCCAGCAGTCTTTCGGGGGCGCATGAAAAACTGTTTTTT.

The V and J genes are TRBV6-1 and TRBJ1-2; D unclear. In germline, CDR1 is MNHNS, CDR2 SASEGT. This CDR3 comprises 13 residues. V lost 0 bases and J 6 bases, leaving 8 bases between the germline ends. DNA for the CDR3: TGTGCCAGCAGTGAAGCTTGGGTCGATGGCTACACCTTC. Amino acid sequence: CASSEAWVDGYTF.

The chain links TRBV10-3 to TRBJ2-7, with 9 bases matching TRBD1. In germline, CDR1 is ENHRY, CDR2 SYGVKD. V trimming: 0 bases; J trimming: 2 bases; junction bases outside the gene matches: 5. This CDR3 region has 16 residues. The CDR3 DNA is TGTGCCATCAGTGAGTCGGGAGACAGGGGGACCTACGAGCAGTACTTC. This gives the protein CAISESGDRGTYEQYF.